These T cell receptor beta chains were read from a single sample in a study of breast tumors, draining lymph nodes, adjacent tissues. TCRdb processed the multiplex PCR reads anew with MiXCR; each CDR3 protein has one entry. Of about 60,000 distinct CDR3 sequences in the sample, around 52% are singletons; the top ten hold roughly 19%. The sample taken for sequencing was breast tumor tissue. These receptors were obtained from a female donor with breast cancer. Some clones in this sample may be carry-over from other donors' samples. The CDR3 runs from the conserved cysteine through the conserved F or W. The D gene is left open where the match is weak. Size values are once, few and many counts, or a class for expanded clones, and some rows have none.

TRBJ2-7 | TRBD2 | many | TRBV20-1 | TGCAGTGCTGGAGATTTGAGCGGGAGTCCCCTCGAGCAGTACTTC | CSAGDLSGSPLEQYF
TRBJ2-5 | . | . | TRBV18 | TGTGCCAGCTCACCCGGCCAAGAGACCCAGTACTTC | CASSPGQETQYF
TRBJ2-1 | . | . | TRBV7-2 | TGTGCCAGCAGAGCCCAGATGCAGTCGGGAAATGAGCAGTTCTTC | CASRAQMQSGNEQFF
TRBJ2-3 | TRBD1 | . | TRBV7-9 | TGTGCCAGCAGCCGACAGGGTCCAGATACGCAGTATTTT | CASSRQGPDTQYF
TRBJ1-4 | TRBD1 | many | TRBV19 | TGTGCCAGTAGTCCGACAGGGAGAAATGAAAAACTGTTTTTT | CASSPTGRNEKLFF
TRBJ2-7 | TRBD1 | many | TRBV6-5 | TGTGCCAGCAGCCCGGGACAGGGCCGCGAGCAGTACTTC | CASSPGQGREQYF
TRBJ2-3 | . | . | TRBV7-6 | TGTGCCAGCAGCTTGAGCCCAGATACGCAGTATTTT | CASSLSPDTQYF
TRBJ1-4 | TRBD1 | many | TRBV28 | TGTGCCAGCAGTTCCCAGGGGGCAGGGAATGAAAAACTGTTTTTT | CASSSQGAGNEKLFF
TRBJ1-5 | . | . | TRBV20-1 | TGCAGTGCTAGACACCTGGGCAGGGAGAACCAGCCCCAGCATTTT | CSARHLGRENQPQHF
TRBJ1-6 | . | . | TRBV12-3/TRBV12-4 | TGTGCCAGCAGTTTTTCCAATTCACCCCTCCACTTT | CASSFSNSPLHF
TRBJ2-2 | TRBD2 | . | TRBV6-2/TRBV6-3 | TGTGCCAGCAGGGTCACTAGCGGGAGTGTCACCGGGGAGCTGTTTTTT | CASRVTSGSVTGELFF
TRBJ1-2 | . | many | TRBV9 | TGTGCCAGCAGCACCGTGGACAAAACGGACGGCTACACCTTC | CASSTVDKTDGYTF
TRBJ1-2 | . | many | TRBV28 | TGTGCCAGCACTTCGGGACACCTCTATGGCTACACCTTC | CASTSGHLYGYTF
TRBJ1-4 | . | . | TRBV7-9 | TGTGCCAGCAGCTTCACCTCTAGCGGGAGGGCCGGGGGGCGCGGGAATGAAAAACTGTTTTTT | CASSFTSSGRAGGRGNEKLFF
TRBJ2-5 | TRBD1 | . | TRBV6-2/TRBV6-3 | TGTGCCGGCAGCCTTCCAGGGGGAGAGGCCCAGTACTTC | CAGSLPGGEAQYF